This T cell receptor (beta chain) appears in the sequencing data of a study of T-cell reconstitution after alpha-beta-depleted transplantation in children. Germline V lookup: CDR1 SGHDT, CDR2 YYEEEE. Trimming took 2 bases from V and 2 from J; bases not matched to a gene: 6. This CDR3 has 15 residues. Study-wide points: Newly produced T cells mostly provided counts and TCRbeta diversity after one year, as hyperexpanded clones declined. There were reportedly several hundred expanded graft clones from which alpha-beta T cells came about two months after transplant. Some patients showed high day-60 TCRbeta diversity, which derived from surviving recipient T cells and thymic progenitors.

Researchers prepared the TCRbeta library using unique molecular identifiers, the study reports. From the PCR reads, TCRdb called clonotypes with MiXCR, one entry per CDR3 protein. The table lists about 400,000 distinct CDR3 sequences, about 16% of them singletons. This clonotype has more than one count but fewer than ten. The target antigen is unknown. The material sequenced was PBMCs, mostly from graft donor cells, taken 360 days after TCRalphabeta/CD19-depleted stem cell transplant. The genes are TRBV5-6 and TRBJ2-7, with 8 bases matching TRBD1. The sequence came from a boy younger than two who had a stem cell transplant for Wiskott-Aldrich syndrome, so the T cells may come from the graft donor. The CDR3 nucleotides read TGTGCCAGCAGCTTTAGGGACAGGACCACCTACGAGCAGTACTTC. Its protein is CASSFRDRTTYEQYF.